A selection of T cell receptor beta chains follows, all from one sample in a study of cytomegalovirus exposure and HLA in healthy donors. Profiling relied on immunoSEQ multiplex PCR, and the TCRdb table lists in-frame clones only, not all of them. The table shows approximately 150,000 clones, with roughly two thirds occurring only once. Sequencing used PBMCs. The origin of the receptors is a male donor in good health and CMV-seronegative. Each CDR3 is given with its conserved first and last residue. The D gene is left open where the match is weak. Clone size is shown for a subset of rows, as once, few, many or a class of expanded clone.

cdr3_length,d_call,v_call,j_call,clone_size,cdr3_aa,cdr3_nt
13,TRBD1,TRBV6-5,TRBJ2-7,once,CASSQLQGREQYF,TGTGCCAGCAGTCAATTACAGGGGCGCGAGCAGTACTTC
16,TRBD1,TRBV7-8,TRBJ1-6,.,CASSLLAGTGDSPLHF,TGTGCCAGCAGCTTACTTGCCGGGACAGGAGATTCACCCCTCCACTTT
15,TRBD1,TRBV7-9,TRBJ2-7,.,CASSRAGTGAYEQYF,TGTGCCAGCAGTCGCGCCGGGACAGGGGCCTACGAGCAGTACTTC
15,TRBD1,TRBV19,TRBJ2-5,.,CASSITARGLETQYF,TGTGCCAGTAGTATAACAGCCAGGGGGCTGGAGACCCAGTACTTC
14,TRBD1,TRBV5-1,TRBJ2-1,.,CASSLGGQGDEQFF,TGCGCCAGCAGCTTGGGGGGACAGGGTGACGAGCAGTTCTTC
15,TRBD2,TRBV28,TRBJ2-7,.,CASSSSGASSYEQYF,TGTGCCAGCAGCTCTAGCGGGGCCAGCTCCTACGAGCAGTACTTC
15,TRBD2,TRBV6-4,TRBJ2-3,.,CASSDSSGGTDTQYF,TGTGCCAGCAGTGACTCTAGCGGGGGCACAGATACGCAGTATTTT
14,TRBD1,TRBV4-1,TRBJ1-1,.,CASSSDRGPPEAFF,TGCGCCAGCAGCTCCGACAGGGGCCCACCTGAAGCTTTCTTT
12,.,TRBV18,TRBJ2-5,.,CASSPGAETQYF,TGTGCCAGCTCACCAGGGGCCGAGACCCAGTACTTC
13,.,TRBV6-5,TRBJ1-2,.,CASSYSQGYGYTF,TGTGCCAGCAGTTACTCCCAGGGTTATGGCTACACCTTC
14,.,TRBV7-7,TRBJ2-5,.,CASSLSQGTETQYF,TGTGCCAGCAGCTTATCGCAGGGGACAGAGACCCAGTACTTC
12,.,TRBV5-4,TRBJ1-2,.,CASSFFPYGYTF,TGTGCCAGCAGCTTTTTTCCTTATGGCTACACCTTC
13,.,TRBV27,TRBJ2-2,.,CASSLAGPGELFF,TGTGCCAGCAGTTTAGCAGGGCCCGGGGAGCTGTTTTTT
15,TRBD1,TRBV5-8,TRBJ2-2,.,CASSPGTGWTGELFF,TGTGCCAGCAGCCCCGGGACAGGGTGGACCGGGGAGCTGTTTTTT
17,.,TRBV19,TRBJ1-1,few,CASSHITGSHMNTEAFF,TGTGCCAGTAGTCATATCACAGGGTCCCACATGAACACTGAAGCTTTCTTT
17,TRBD1,TRBV7-9,TRBJ1-1,few,CASSLGRGLFSDTEAFF,TGTGCCAGCAGCTTAGGGAGGGGGCTCTTCTCGGACACTGAAGCTTTCTTT
21,TRBD2,TRBV4-1,TRBJ2-1,few,CASSPRLAGGQKISSYNEQFF,TGCGCCAGCAGTCCCCGACTAGCGGGGGGACAAAAAATAAGCTCCTACAATGAGCAGTTCTTC
14,.,TRBV7-8,TRBJ2-7,.,CASSAQGWGDEQYF,TGTGCCAGCAGCGCACAGGGATGGGGCGACGAGCAGTACTTC
14,TRBD1,TRBV11-2,TRBJ1-1,.,CASSFGQGAVTAFF,TGTGCCAGCAGCTTCGGACAGGGGGCAGTGACGGCTTTCTTT
16,TRBD2,TRBV28,TRBJ2-7,.,CASSPGLAGFSYEQYF,TGTGCCAGCAGCCCGGGACTAGCGGGGTTCTCCTACGAGCAGTACTTC
13,.,TRBV11-2,TRBJ1-1,few,CASSFNRDTEAFF,TGTGCCAGCAGCTTTAACAGGGACACTGAAGCTTTCTTT
14,TRBD2,TRBV6-5,TRBJ2-3,.,CASRYSGGTDTQYF,TGTGCCAGCAGATACAGCGGGGGCACAGATACGCAGTATTTT
15,.,TRBV5-4,TRBJ1-2,.,CASSLYGREDYGYTF,TGTGCCAGCAGCTTGTACGGCAGGGAGGACTATGGCTACACCTTC
17,TRBD2,TRBV5-6,TRBJ2-3,.,CASSLRTSGGNTDTQYF,TGTGCCAGCAGCTTAAGGACTAGCGGGGGGAACACAGATACGCAGTATTTT
12,.,TRBV30,TRBJ2-7,.,CAWSVAGYEQYF,TGTGCCTGGAGTGTAGCCGGCTACGAGCAGTACTTC
16,.,TRBV5-4,TRBJ2-3,.,CASSLGRDSTWDTQYF,TGTGCCAGCAGCTTGGGGAGGGACTCAACGTGGGATACGCAGTATTTT
13,TRBD1,TRBV30,TRBJ1-2,.,CAWSPQGAGGYTF,TGTGCCTGGAGTCCACAGGGGGCTGGCGGCTACACCTTC
13,.,TRBV6-1,TRBJ1-2,.,CAGSKGPGEGYTF,TGTGCCGGCAGTAAAGGACCGGGGGAAGGCTACACCTTC
12,.,TRBV7-2,TRBJ2-7,.,CASSLSAGEQYF,TGTGCCAGCAGCTTATCCGCGGGCGAGCAGTACTTC
11,.,TRBV29-1,TRBJ1-1,few,CSAERGGEAFF,TGCAGCGCCGAGAGGGGGGGTGAAGCTTTCTTT
16,.,TRBV5-1,TRBJ2-1,.,CASSLRSGVPGDEQFF,TGCGCCAGCAGCTTGAGATCGGGGGTCCCCGGGGATGAGCAGTTCTTC
14,.,TRBV15,TRBJ1-1,once,CATSRAIQNTEAFF,TGTGCCACCAGCAGAGCCATCCAGAACACTGAAGCTTTCTTT
14,.,TRBV28,TRBJ1-4,few,CASRGAGANEKLFF,TGTGCCAGCAGGGGAGCAGGGGCAAATGAAAAACTGTTTTTT
13,.,TRBV7-2,TRBJ1-5,.,CASSDKGDQPQHF,TGTGCCAGCAGCGATAAAGGGGATCAGCCCCAGCATTTT
13,.,TRBV5-1,TRBJ2-1,.,CASSLGQQNEQFF,TGCGCCAGCAGCTTGGGACAGCAGAATGAGCAGTTCTTC
13,.,TRBV7-2,TRBJ2-7,few,CASSFTGPYEQYF,TGTGCCAGCAGCTTCACGGGTCCCTACGAGCAGTACTTC
14,TRBD1,TRBV18,TRBJ1-3,few,CASSADRAGNTIYF,TGTGCCAGCTCAGCTGACAGGGCTGGAAACACCATATATTTT